This T cell receptor (beta chain) was captured by sequencing in a study of blood T cells in healthy people across ages. A second PCR of 7 to 11 cycles used a sample-barcoded 5' primer and a J-beta primer mix. Every cDNA molecule bore a tag from a template-switch adaptor containing 12 random nucleotides. TCRdb called the 5' RACE reads again in MiXCR, with one record for every CDR3 protein. The sample carries 1.5 million to 2 million distinct CDR3 sequences, about 39% recorded once. This clonotype turned up a few times. Antigen specificity is unknown. Study-wide results and limits: A greater number of naive CD4+ cells and higher diversity distinguished long-lived donors from aged donors. TCR beta diversity, measured per million T cells, fell in a roughly linear way with age.

The material sequenced was blood. The sequence derives from a human donor in good health.

DNA of the CDR3: TGCAGCGTTGAAGTAGGTCCGATGGCGGTGGGGGGGTTCTTCTACGAGCAGTACTTC. Translating it yields CSVEVGPMAVGGFFYEQYF. V gene TRBV29-1 combines with J gene TRBJ2-7; 7 bases are shared with TRBD2. CDR1 is SQVTM, CDR2 ANQGSEA, per germline. This CDR3 region has 19 residues. With V trimmed by 1 base and J by 3 bases, 21 bases remained unmatched.